This T cell receptor (beta chain) was profiled in a study of blood T cell repertoires in COVID-19. Overall study: The samples span acute and convalescent COVID-19 from the United States, Italy and Spain. Sample material is recorded as cDNA or gDNA derived from T cells, B-cell-depleted T cells, or PBMCs.

Germline lookup yields CDR1 MNHEY and CDR2 SMNVEV (reference sequence). V lost 8 bases to trimming and J lost 1 base; unmatched junction nucleotides: 10. This CDR3 is 15 amino acids long. In the original workflow: Reference gene primer amplification in the assay estimated nucleated cell counts. Only in-frame clones appear in the TCRdb table, and some are missing; sequencing was by immunoSEQ multiplex PCR. That table gives V, J and clone size, and the DNA gave D and trimming. In the table there are 250,000 to 300,000 clones, 70% to 90% of which are singletons. Input material: peripheral blood. The source is a woman aged 25 to 39 who had recovered from COVID-19. This chain links TRBV27 with TRBJ1-2, with 7 bases fitting TRBD1. The CDR3 sequence is CASRPLGTDNYGYTF. The DNA for the CDR3 is TGTGCCAGCCGACCCCTCGGGACAGATAACTATGGCTACACCTTC.